What follows describes a single T cell receptor beta chain. As yet, its antigen is unknown. The record originates from a study of T cell responses to AZD1222 COVID-19 vaccine. Notes on the study in general: Baseline antibody screening turned up just a handful of seropositive AZD1222 recipients. Reportedly, nearly half of unique spike TCRs recognized epitopes outside B.1.351/B.1.1.7 mutations. Repertoire sampling occurred only after the peak T cell response. Across the whole spike, CD4 TCRs peaked at regions 160-218 and 743-854.

The CDR3 covers 14 residues. CDR1 ENHRY and CDR2 SYGVKD come from the germline V gene. Unmatched junction bases numbered 6, after V lost 10 bases and J lost 4 bases. The data were produced by immunoSEQ multiplex PCR, yet TCRdb's version contains in-frame clones alone and is incomplete. The data hold about 190,000 clones, with 87% observed a single time. This sequence was found in an adult in good health. The chain uses TRBV10-3 and TRBJ2-2; the match to TRBD2 covers 10 bases. The specimen comprised peripheral blood, sampled on day 0 of MenACWY control vaccination. CDR3 DNA: TGTGCCACCCGGACTAGCGGAACCACCGGGGAGCTGTTTTTT. Amino acids: CATRTSGTTGELFF.